The clone carrying this T cell receptor (beta chain) was detected only a few times. Antigen specificity is unknown. Germline is not matched at one junction end, which may reflect a read error. Regarding time point: newly diagnosed GD, antithyroid drugs for less than 3 months. RNA isolated from PBMCs was used to make the TCR library. With EDTA tubes as the receptacles, around 10 milliliters of peripheral blood were drawn. CDR3 regions were amplified by Arm-PCR using iRepertoire HTBI primers to build TCR beta libraries. TCRdb used MiXCR to reprocess the multiplex PCR reads, holding one entry per CDR3 protein. Among about 200,000 distinct CDR3 sequences listed, roughly 20% were seen once. The record originates from a study of regulatory T cells in long-lasting Graves disease. Study-wide results and caveats: Persistent cases favored TRBV28, TRBJ1-2 and TRBJ2-5.

CDR1 and CDR2 (germline): SEHNR, FQNEAQ (reference sequence). The CDR3 runs 14 residues. The sample was also linked to a second study, of T cells in Graves' hyperthyroidism and ophthalmopathy. This second study says: The study enrolled patients aged 18 to 65 with newly diagnosed hyperthyroidism of under 2 months' duration.

This receptor was identified in a woman aged 30 to 39 with Graves disease. The source was peripheral blood mononuclear cells (PBMCs), collected at new diagnosis, from a patient treated with antithyroid drugs. The genes are TRBV7-9 and TRBJ2-1, with D perhaps matching TRBD2 (6 bases). CDR3 loop: CASNYGDSNNEQFF. CDR3 bases: TGTGCCAGCAACTACGGGGACTCCAACAATGAGCAGTTCTTC.